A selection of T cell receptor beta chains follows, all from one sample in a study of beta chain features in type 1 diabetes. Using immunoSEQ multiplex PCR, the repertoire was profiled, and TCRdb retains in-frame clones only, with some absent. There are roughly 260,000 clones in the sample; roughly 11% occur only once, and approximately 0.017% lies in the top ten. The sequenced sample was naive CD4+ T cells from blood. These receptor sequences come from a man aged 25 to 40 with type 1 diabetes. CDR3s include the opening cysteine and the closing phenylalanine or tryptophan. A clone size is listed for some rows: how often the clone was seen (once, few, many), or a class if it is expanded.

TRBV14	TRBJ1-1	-	CASSQETGAVEAFF
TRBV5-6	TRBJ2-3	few	CASSAGQGTDTQYF
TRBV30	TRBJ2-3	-	CARAWSTDTGARTDTQYF
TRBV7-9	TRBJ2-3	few	CASSQAATDTQYF
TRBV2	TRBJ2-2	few	CASTNRGTGELFF
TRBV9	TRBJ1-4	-	CASSVGTGYEKLFF
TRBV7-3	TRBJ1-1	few	CASSLKGGDTEAFF
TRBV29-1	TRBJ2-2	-	CSVGGRPTNTGELFF
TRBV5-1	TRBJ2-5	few	CASSRLEARETQYF
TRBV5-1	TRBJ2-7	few	CASSTGQRYEQYF
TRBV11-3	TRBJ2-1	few	CASSSDRSYNEQFF
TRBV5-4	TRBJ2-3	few	CASSSSGQGWDTQYF
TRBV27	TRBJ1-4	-	CASSELRWGADEKLFF
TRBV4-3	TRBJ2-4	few	CASSQDRRSALDIQYF
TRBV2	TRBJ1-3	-	CASSEEYSGNTIYF
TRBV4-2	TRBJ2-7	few	CASSQGIERPYYEQYF
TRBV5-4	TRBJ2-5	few	CASSPNRGQETQYF
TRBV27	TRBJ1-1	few	CASSSVLRRNTEAFF
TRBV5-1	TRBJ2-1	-	CASSPASGGAIEQFF
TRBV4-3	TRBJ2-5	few	CASSQEAGKQETQYF
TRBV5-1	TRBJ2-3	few	CASSTDRPPTDTQYF
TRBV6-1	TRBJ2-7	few	CASSRNSLSYEQYF
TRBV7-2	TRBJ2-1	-	CASSYLGRASYNEQFF
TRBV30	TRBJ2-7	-	CAWSVQGAYEQYF
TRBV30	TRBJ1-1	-	CAWTPGTVNTEAFF
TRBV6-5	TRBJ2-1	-	CASSYRWGQVVPEQFF
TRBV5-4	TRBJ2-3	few	CASSLAHAGITDTQYF
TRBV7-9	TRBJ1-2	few	CASSLGGVQQRGGYTF
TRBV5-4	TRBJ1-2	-	CASRPIANYGYTF
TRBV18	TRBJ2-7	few	CASSPGGGRLSNEQYF
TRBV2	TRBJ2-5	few	CASEGGAETQYF
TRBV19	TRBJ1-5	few	CASSASLGGSNQPQHF
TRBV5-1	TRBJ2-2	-	CASSFSTPNTGELFF
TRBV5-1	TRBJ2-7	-	CASSSTSRTEQYF
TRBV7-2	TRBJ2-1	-	CASSLGTGNEQFF
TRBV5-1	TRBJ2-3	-	CASSQTGADTQYF
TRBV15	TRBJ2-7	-	CATSRDWLADEQYF
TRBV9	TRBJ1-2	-	CASSHGGLVGYGYTF
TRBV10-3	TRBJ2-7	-	CAISGDREDEQYF
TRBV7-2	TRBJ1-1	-	CASSLSGVNTEAFF
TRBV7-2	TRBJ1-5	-	CASSLGITGQPQHF
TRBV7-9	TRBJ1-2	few	CASSPLGGASNYGYTF
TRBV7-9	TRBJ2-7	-	CAIGAAGSSYEQYF
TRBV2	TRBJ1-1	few	CASVRYRDTEAFF
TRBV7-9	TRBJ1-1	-	CASSLSSRQGTEAFF
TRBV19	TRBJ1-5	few	CASRDRVDNQPQHF
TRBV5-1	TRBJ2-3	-	CASSRGLAGGVTDTQYF
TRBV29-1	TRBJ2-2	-	CSVVTVNTGELFF
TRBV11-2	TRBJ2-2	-	CASSSLQGIRNTGELFF
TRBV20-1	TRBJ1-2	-	CSAGRGNGYTF
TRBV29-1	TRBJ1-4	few	CSARGNTEGEKLFF
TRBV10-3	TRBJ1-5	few	CAISESVRYLISPLYSNQPQHF
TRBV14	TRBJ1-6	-	CASSQWRSLNSPLHF
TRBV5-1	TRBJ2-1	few	CASDIGGSGDNEQFF
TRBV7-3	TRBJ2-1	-	CASSLAGEQFF
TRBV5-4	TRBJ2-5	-	CASSFGLAGETQYF
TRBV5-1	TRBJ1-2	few	CASSLAEGRYGYTF
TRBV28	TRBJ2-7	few	CASSPGQGGEQYF
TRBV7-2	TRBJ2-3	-	CASSFPRTSGGYTQYF